This T cell receptor (beta chain) was sequenced for a study of T cells after yellow fever vaccination. The overall study: The fractions with low cell numbers were processed using SMART-Seq v4 Ultra Low Input.

Findings and limits, study-wide: Primary-vaccination clones mostly resurfaced post-booster (roughly 97% CD4, under 90% CD8).

Production of TCR cDNA was by 5'RACE template switching, which also added a universal primer site and UMIs. Each CDR3 protein gets one entry after TCRdb re-called the 5' RACE reads with MiXCR. This table has 300,000 to 450,000 distinct CDR3 sequences, 6.2% appearing once. This CDR3 has 14 amino acids. Germline assignment: CDR1 MNHEY and CDR2 SMNVEV (reference sequence). The V gene end was trimmed by 7 bases and the J gene end by 4 bases; junction bases not matched to a gene: 7. As concerns this clonotype: The target antigen is unknown.

The TCR comes from a man younger than 40 who received the YFV17D yellow fever vaccine. Here the sequenced sample was PBMCs, taken 5 days after the yellow fever booster vaccination. The chain employs TRBV27 and TRBJ2-3; 8 bases map to TRBD2. This chain's CDR3 is CASTGREGPDTQYF. CDR3 nucleotides: TGTGCCAGCACGGGACGGGAGGGCCCAGATACGCAGTATTTT.